The rows below give T cell receptor beta chains drawn from one sample of a study of cytomegalovirus exposure and HLA in healthy donors. Using immunoSEQ multiplex PCR, the repertoire was profiled, and TCRdb retains in-frame clones only, with some absent. The repertoire holds more than 150,000 clones, with roughly nine tenths as singletons. The material sequenced was PBMCs. Every receptor here comes from a girl under two years old in good health and CMV-seronegative. The CDR3 runs from the conserved cysteine through the conserved F or W. The order of the fields is V gene, clone size, D gene, J gene, CDR3 length, CDR3 DNA, CDR3 protein. A D gene is named only where the DNA matches it firmly. Only part of the rows carry a size: once, few, many, or a class if the clone is expanded.

>TRBV15|.|.|TRBJ2-5|14
TGTGCCACCAGCAGCGGACAGCAACAAGAGACCCAGTACTTC
CATSSGQQQETQYF
>TRBV4-2|once|TRBD2|TRBJ2-2|16
TGTGCCAGCAGCCAAGACGGACTAGCGCTGACCGGGGAGCTGTTTTTT
CASSQDGLALTGELFF
>TRBV5-1|.|TRBD1|TRBJ2-5|13
TGCGCCAGCAACCCCGGACAGGGAGAGACCCAGTACTTC
CASNPGQGETQYF
>TRBV7-2|.|.|TRBJ2-2|15
TGTGCCAGCAGCTTAGATCTTAGGAGGACCGGGGAGCTGTTTTTT
CASSLDLRRTGELFF
>TRBV4-2|.|.|TRBJ1-2|13
TGTGCCAGCAGCCAGACAGACGGGGGTGGCTACACCTTC
CASSQTDGGGYTF
>TRBV29-1|.|.|TRBJ1-3|13
TGCAGCGTTGCGGTCCAGGGAGGAAACACCATATATTTT
CSVAVQGGNTIYF
>TRBV7-3|.|.|TRBJ2-7|13
TGTGCCAGCAGCCCTTCGGGAATATACGAGCAGTACTTC
CASSPSGIYEQYF
>TRBV4-1|.|TRBD2|TRBJ2-1|16
TGCGCCAGCAGCCAAGATGGGACTAGCGGTAACAATGAGCAGTTCTTC
CASSQDGTSGNNEQFF
>TRBV5-1|.|.|TRBJ1-2|14
TGCGCCAGCAGCTCTTCCGGGACAAACTATGGCTACACCTTC
CASSSSGTNYGYTF
>TRBV30|.|TRBD2|TRBJ2-5|17
TGTGCCTGGAGTGTACCCCCTAGCGGGAATGTCCAAGAGACCCAGTACTTC
CAWSVPPSGNVQETQYF
>TRBV19|.|.|TRBJ2-3|15
TGTGCCAGTAGTATAAACCAGGGGAGAACAGATACGCAGTATTTT
CASSINQGRTDTQYF
>TRBV11-3|once|TRBD2|TRBJ2-7|14
TGTGCCAGCAGCCGTGGTGCGGGAGGGGACGAGCAGTACTTC
CASSRGAGGDEQYF
>TRBV4-1|.|TRBD1|TRBJ1-4|17
TGCGCCAGCAGCTATACAGGGGGATCGGCAACTAATGAAAAACTGTTTTTT
CASSYTGGSATNEKLFF
>TRBV18|.|TRBD2|TRBJ2-1|18
TGTGCCAGCTCACCCTTACCTAGCGGGGTAAGCTCCTACAATGAGCAGTTCTTC
CASSPLPSGVSSYNEQFF
>TRBV4-2|.|.|TRBJ1-1|14
TGTGCCAGCAGCCATCTGGGCGCGAACACTGAAGCTTTCTTT
CASSHLGANTEAFF
>TRBV9|.|TRBD1|TRBJ1-3|16
TGTGCCAGCAGCAAGGGACAGGGGGCTGGGGGAAACACCATATATTTT
CASSKGQGAGGNTIYF
>TRBV5-6|.|TRBD1|TRBJ1-6|17
TGTGCCAGCAGTTTATTCGACAGGGCCTATTATAATTCACCCCTCCACTTT
CASSLFDRAYYNSPLHF
>TRBV7-6|.|.|TRBJ2-1|14
TGTGCCAGCAGCTTAGATCACTCCTACAATGAGCAGTTCTTC
CASSLDHSYNEQFF
>TRBV6-5|.|.|TRBJ2-5|13
TGTGCCAGCTTCCGAGGGGGAGAAGAGACCCAGTACTTC
CASFRGGEETQYF
>TRBV4-2|.|.|TRBJ1-4|16
TGTGCCAGCAGCCAAGGAAAGACAGTAGCTAATGAAAAACTGTTTTTT
CASSQGKTVANEKLFF
>TRBV4-1|.|TRBD2|TRBJ2-7|16
TGCGCCAGCAGCCTCCCGGGACTAGCGGGAGGGGGCGAGCAGTACTTC
CASSLPGLAGGGEQYF
>TRBV6-5|.|TRBD2|TRBJ2-1|15
TGTGCCAGCAGTGCCCTCGGGACTAGGAACAATGAGCAGTTCTTC
CASSALGTRNNEQFF
>TRBV11-2|.|.|TRBJ2-6|16
TGTGCCAGCAGCCGTGTGGGGGGACCTGGGGCCAACGTCCTGACTTTC
CASSRVGGPGANVLTF
>TRBV25-1|.|TRBD1|TRBJ2-3|16
TGTGCCAGCAGCTATACCGGGACAGTCATCACAGATACGCAGTATTTT
CASSYTGTVITDTQYF
>TRBV28|.|TRBD1|TRBJ1-5|19
TGTGCCAGCAGTCCGGCCCGACAGGGAGGAGGGTATAGCAATCAGCCCCAGCATTTT
CASSPARQGGGYSNQPQHF
>TRBV5-1|once|TRBD1|TRBJ2-5|15
TGCGCCAGCAGCCTAGGAAATTACAGGGGTGAGACCCAGTACTTC
CASSLGNYRGETQYF
>TRBV11-1|.|TRBD1|TRBJ2-5|13
TGTGCCAGCAGCCCGGACAGGCAAGAGACCCAGTACTTC
CASSPDRQETQYF
>TRBV11-3|once|TRBD1|TRBJ1-5|18
TGTGCCAGCAGCTTCCGGGACAGGGGAGAATATAGCAATCAGCCCCAGCATTTT
CASSFRDRGEYSNQPQHF
>TRBV2|once|TRBD1|TRBJ2-5|13
TGTGCCAGCAGCAAGACAGGGGAAGAGACCCAGTACTTC
CASSKTGEETQYF
>TRBV7-9|.|.|TRBJ1-3|14
TGTGCCAGCAGCGAGGACAGCTCTGGAAACACCATATATTTT
CASSEDSSGNTIYF
>TRBV14|.|TRBD2|TRBJ2-4|19
TGTGCCAGCAGCCAAACGGTCGCGGCTAGCGGGAGAATTGGAAACATTCAGTACTTC
CASSQTVAASGRIGNIQYF
>TRBV29-1|.|.|TRBJ2-7|12
TGCAGCGTGTGGGACACGGCCTACGAGCAGTACTTC
CSVWDTAYEQYF
>TRBV27|.|.|TRBJ2-1|15
TGTGCCAGCAGTCCATACCGGAGCGGATTTAATGAGCAGTTCTTC
CASSPYRSGFNEQFF
>TRBV21-1|.|.|TRBJ2-6|20
TGTGCCAGCAGCAAAACTCTAAAGGACAGGTACTTATCTGGGGCCAACGTCCTGACTTTC
CASSKTLKDRYLSGANVLTF
>TRBV13|.|TRBD1|TRBJ2-7|14
TGTGCCAGCAGCCCGAACAGGGGGCAGGACGAGCAGTACTTC
CASSPNRGQDEQYF
>TRBV30|.|TRBD1|TRBJ1-6|14
TGTGCCTGGAGGATGACAGGGTTTAGTTCACCCCTCCACTTT
CAWRMTGFSSPLHF
>TRBV6-1|.|TRBD2|TRBJ2-1|14
TGTGCCAGCAGTGGGGGGGGGTCCGTTTCGGAGCAGTTCTTC
CASSGGGSVSEQFF
>TRBV19|.|.|TRBJ2-3|17
TGTGCCAGTACCCCCCGGTTAGGGAGGCCTGGCACAGATACGCAGTATTTT
CASTPRLGRPGTDTQYF
>TRBV11-2|.|.|TRBJ2-7|11
TGTGCCAGCACCAACTCCTACGAGCAGTACTTC
CASTNSYEQYF
>TRBV6-5|.|.|TRBJ1-3|15
TGTGCCAGCAGCTTACTCGGGAGCTCTGGAAACACCATATATTTT
CASSLLGSSGNTIYF
>TRBV30|.|TRBD2|TRBJ2-1|11
TGTGCCTGGGGACTAGCGGGGGAGCAGTTCTTC
CAWGLAGEQFF
>TRBV18|.|.|TRBJ2-7|14
TGTGCCAGCTCACCCCCCCTAGCACATTACGAGCAGTACTTC
CASSPPLAHYEQYF